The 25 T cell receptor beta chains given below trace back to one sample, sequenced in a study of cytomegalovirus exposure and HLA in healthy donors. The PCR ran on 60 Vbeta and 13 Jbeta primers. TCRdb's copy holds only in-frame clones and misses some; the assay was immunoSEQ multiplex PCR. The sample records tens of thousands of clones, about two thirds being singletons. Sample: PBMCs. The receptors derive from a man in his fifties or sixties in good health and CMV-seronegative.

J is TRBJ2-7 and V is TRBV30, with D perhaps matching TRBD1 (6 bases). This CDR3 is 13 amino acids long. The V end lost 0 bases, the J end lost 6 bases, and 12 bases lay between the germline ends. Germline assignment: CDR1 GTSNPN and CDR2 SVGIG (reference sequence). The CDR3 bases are TGTGCCTGGAGTGTAGCACAGGGCGGCGAGCAGTACTTC. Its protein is CAWSVAQGGEQYF.

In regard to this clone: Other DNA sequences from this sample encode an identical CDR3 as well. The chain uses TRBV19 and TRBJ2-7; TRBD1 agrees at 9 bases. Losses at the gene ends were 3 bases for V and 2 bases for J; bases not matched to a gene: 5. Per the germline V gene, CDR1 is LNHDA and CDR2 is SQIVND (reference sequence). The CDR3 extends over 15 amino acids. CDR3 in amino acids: CASSIAGQGPYEQYF. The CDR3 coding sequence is TGTGCCAGTAGTATCGCGGGACAGGGTCCCTACGAGCAGTACTTC.

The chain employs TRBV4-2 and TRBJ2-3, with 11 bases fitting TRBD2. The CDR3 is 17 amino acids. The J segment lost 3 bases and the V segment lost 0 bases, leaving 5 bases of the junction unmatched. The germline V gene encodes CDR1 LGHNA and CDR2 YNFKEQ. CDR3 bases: TGTGCCAGCAGCCAAGAAGTAGCGGGGGGGGGTACAGATACGCAGTATTTT. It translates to CASSQEVAGGGTDTQYF.

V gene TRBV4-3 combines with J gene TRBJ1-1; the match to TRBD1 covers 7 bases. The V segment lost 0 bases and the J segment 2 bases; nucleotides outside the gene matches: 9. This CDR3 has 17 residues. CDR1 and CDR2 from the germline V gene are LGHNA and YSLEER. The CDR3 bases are TGCGCCAGCAGCCAAGATAGAGGGGGCCGGAGAAACACTGAAGCTTTCTTT. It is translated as CASSQDRGGRRNTEAFF.

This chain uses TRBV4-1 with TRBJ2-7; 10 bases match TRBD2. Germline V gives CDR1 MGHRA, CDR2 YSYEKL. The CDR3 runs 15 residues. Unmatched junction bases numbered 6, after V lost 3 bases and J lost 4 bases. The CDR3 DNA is TGCGCCAGCAGCCAGATTTCTAGCGGGAGTTACGAGCAGTACTTC. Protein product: CASSQISSGSYEQYF.

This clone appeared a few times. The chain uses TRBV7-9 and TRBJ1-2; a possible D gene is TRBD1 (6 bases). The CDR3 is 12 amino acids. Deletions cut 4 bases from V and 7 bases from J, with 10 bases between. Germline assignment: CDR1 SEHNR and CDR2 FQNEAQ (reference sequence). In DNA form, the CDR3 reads TGTGCCAGCAGCTCAAGGACAGCTGGCTACACCTTC. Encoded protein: CASSSRTAGYTF.

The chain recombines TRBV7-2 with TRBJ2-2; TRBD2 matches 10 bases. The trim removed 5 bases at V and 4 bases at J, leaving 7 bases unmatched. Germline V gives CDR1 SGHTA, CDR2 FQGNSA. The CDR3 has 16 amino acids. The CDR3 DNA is TGTGCCAGCAGCCCAAGTCCTAGCGGGAGCACCGGGGAGCTGTTTTTT. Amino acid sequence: CASSPSPSGSTGELFF.

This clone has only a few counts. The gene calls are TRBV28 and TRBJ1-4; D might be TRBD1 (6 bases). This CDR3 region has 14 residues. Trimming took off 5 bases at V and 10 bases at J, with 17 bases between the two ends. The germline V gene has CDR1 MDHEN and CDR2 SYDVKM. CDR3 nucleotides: TGTGCCAGCAGTGAACCAGGACAGCCGGGAAAACTGTTTTTT. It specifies CASSEPGQPGKLFF.

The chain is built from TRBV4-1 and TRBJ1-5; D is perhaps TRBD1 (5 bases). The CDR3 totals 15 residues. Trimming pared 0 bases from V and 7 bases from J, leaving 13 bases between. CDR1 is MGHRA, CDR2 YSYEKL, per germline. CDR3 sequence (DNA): TGCGCCAGCAGCCAAGAGAGGCAGGGTGGCCAGCCCCAGCATTTT. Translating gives CASSQERQGGQPQHF.

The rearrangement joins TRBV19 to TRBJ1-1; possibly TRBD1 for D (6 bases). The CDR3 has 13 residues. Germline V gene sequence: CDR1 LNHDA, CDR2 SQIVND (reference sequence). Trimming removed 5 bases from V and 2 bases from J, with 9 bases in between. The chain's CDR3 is CASSGQYNTEAFF. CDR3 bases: TGTGCCAGTAGTGGACAGTACAACACTGAAGCTTTCTTT. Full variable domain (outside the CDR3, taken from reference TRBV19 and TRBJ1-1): DGGITQSPKYLFRKEGQNVTLSCEQNLNHDAMYWYRQDPGQGLRLIYYSQIVNDFQKGDIAEGYSVSREKKESFPLTVTSAQKNPTAFYLCASSGQYNTEAFFGQGTRLTVV.

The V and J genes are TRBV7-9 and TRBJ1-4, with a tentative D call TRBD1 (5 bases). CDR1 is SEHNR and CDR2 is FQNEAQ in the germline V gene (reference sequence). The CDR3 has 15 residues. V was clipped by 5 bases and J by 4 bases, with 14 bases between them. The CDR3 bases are TGTGCCAGCAGCCCAGCCCCGGGGGTTAATGAAAAACTGTTTTTT. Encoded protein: CASSPAPGVNEKLFF.

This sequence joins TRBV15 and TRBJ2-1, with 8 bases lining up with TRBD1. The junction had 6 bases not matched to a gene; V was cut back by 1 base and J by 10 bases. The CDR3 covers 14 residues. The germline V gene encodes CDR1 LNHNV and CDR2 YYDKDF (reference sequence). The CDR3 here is CATSRGRGPREQFF. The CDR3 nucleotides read TGTGCCACCAGCAGAGGCAGGGGGCCCCGCGAGCAGTTCTTC.

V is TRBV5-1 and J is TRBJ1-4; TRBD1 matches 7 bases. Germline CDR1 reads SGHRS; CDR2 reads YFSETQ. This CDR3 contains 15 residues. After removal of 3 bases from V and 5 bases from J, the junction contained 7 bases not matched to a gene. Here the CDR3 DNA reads TGCGCCAGCAGCTCTACCGGGACAGCAAATGAAAAACTGTTTTTT. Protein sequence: CASSSTGTANEKLFF.

The CDR3 nucleotides are TGTGCCAGCAGTGACTCGGTCCGACAGGCCGGACTAGGAAACTACGAGCAGTACTTC. Encoded protein: CASSDSVRQAGLGNYEQYF. The genes are TRBV6-4 and TRBJ2-7; tentative D call: TRBD2 (7 bases). The CDR3 totals 19 residues. Trimming shortened V by 0 bases and J by 3 bases, and 24 bases separated the two germline ends. Germline V gene sequence: CDR1 MRHNA, CDR2 SNTAGT.

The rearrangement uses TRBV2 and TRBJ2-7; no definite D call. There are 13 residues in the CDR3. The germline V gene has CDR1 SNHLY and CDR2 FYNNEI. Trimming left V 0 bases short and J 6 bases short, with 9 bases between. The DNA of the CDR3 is TGTGCCAGCAGTGAAGCGCGCTCGGGCGAGCAGTACTTC. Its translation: CASSEARSGEQYF.

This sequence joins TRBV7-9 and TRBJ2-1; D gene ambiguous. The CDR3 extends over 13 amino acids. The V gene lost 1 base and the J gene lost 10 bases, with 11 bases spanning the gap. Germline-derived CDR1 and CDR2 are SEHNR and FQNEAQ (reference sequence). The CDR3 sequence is CASSLDAREEQFF. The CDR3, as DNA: TGTGCCAGCAGCTTAGACGCGCGCGAGGAGCAGTTCTTC.

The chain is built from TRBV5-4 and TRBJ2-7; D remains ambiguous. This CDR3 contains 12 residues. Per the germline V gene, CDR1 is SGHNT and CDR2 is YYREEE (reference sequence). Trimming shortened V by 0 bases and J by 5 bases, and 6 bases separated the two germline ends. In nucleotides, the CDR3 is TGTGCCAGCAGCTTGGACCACAACGAGCAGTACTTC. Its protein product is CASSLDHNEQYF. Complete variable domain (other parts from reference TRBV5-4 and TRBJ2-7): ETGVTQSPTHLIKTRGQQVTLRCSSQSGHNTVSWYQQALGQGPQFIFQYYREEENGRGNFPPRFSGLQFPNYSSELNVNALELDDSALYLCASSLDHNEQYFGPGTRLTVT.

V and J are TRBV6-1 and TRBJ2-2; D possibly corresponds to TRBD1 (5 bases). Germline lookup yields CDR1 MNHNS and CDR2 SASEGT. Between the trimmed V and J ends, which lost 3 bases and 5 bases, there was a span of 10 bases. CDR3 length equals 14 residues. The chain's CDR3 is CASSEQTVTGELFF. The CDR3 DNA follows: TGTGCCAGCAGTGAGCAGACAGTTACCGGGGAGCTGTTTTTT.

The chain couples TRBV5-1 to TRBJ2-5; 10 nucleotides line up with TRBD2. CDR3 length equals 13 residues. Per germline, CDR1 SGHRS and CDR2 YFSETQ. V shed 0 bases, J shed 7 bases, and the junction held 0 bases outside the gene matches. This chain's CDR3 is CASSLGLAGTQYF. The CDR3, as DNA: TGCGCCAGCAGCTTGGGACTAGCGGGGACCCAGTACTTC.

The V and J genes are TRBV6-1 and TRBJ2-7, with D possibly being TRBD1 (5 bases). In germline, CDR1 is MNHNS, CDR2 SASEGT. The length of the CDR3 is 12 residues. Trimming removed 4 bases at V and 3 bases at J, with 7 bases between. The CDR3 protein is CASSADNYEQYF. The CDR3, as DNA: TGTGCCAGCAGTGCGGACAACTACGAGCAGTACTTC.

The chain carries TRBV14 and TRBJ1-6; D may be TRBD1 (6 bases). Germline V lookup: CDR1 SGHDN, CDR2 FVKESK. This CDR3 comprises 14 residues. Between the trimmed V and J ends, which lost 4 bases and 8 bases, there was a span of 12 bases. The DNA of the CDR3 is TGTGCCAGCAGCCCCGGCAGGGGCGATTCACCCCTCCACTTT. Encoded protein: CASSPGRGDSPLHF.

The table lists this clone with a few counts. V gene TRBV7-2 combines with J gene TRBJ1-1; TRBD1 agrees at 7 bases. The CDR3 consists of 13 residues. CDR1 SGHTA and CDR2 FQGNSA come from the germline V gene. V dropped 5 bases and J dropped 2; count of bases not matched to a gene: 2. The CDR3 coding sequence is TGTGCCAGCAGCGACAGGGCCAACACTGAAGCTTTCTTT. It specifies CASSDRANTEAFF.

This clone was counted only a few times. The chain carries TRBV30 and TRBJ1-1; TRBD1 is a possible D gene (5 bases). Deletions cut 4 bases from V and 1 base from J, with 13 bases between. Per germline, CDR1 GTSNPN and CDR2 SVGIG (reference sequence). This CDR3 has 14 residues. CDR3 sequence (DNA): TGTGCCTGGAAAGCAGGGATCGCGAACACTGAAGCTTTCTTT. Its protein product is CAWKAGIANTEAFF.

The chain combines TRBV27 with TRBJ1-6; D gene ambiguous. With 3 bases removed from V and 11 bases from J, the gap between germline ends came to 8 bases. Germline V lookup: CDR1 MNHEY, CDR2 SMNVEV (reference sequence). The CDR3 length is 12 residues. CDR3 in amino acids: CASSFTGTPLHF. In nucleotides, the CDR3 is TGTGCCAGCAGTTTTACGGGGACACCCCTCCACTTT.

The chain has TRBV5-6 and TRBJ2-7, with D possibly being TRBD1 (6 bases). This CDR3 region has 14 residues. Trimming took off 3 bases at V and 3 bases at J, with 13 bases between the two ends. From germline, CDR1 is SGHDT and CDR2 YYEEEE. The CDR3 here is CASSSIDRYYEQYF. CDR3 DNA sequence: TGTGCCAGCAGCTCGATCGACAGGTACTACGAGCAGTACTTC.